The entry below gives a single TCR beta chain sequence along with its context. Trimming removed 6 bases from V and 4 bases from J, with 7 bases in between. Germline V CDR1 and CDR2: MDHEN, SYDVKM. The CDR3 extends over 11 amino acids. TCRdb keeps only in-frame clones here, not all; method: immunoSEQ multiplex PCR. This table holds 130,000 or so clones, just under 95% found once. The source of the sample is a study of T cell responses to AZD1222 COVID-19 vaccine. V and J are TRBV28 and TRBJ2-7; D is unresolved. This receptor was obtained from an adult in good health. The sequences come from peripheral blood, collected on day 0 of AZD1222 vaccination. DNA of the CDR3: TGTGCCAGCAGCTGGGGTTACGAGCAGTACTTC. Protein product: CASSWGYEQYF.